This T cell receptor beta chain was identified during a study of T cells expressing NK-cell markers. Overall study: HCMV serostatus: most of the eight sequenced donors positive, one negative. Notes on the study in general: Also leading the CD3+CD56-NKG2C+ fraction in a handful of donors were these clonotypes. HCMV specificity of the expanded NKG2C+ T cell clones was not established.

The cDNA for TCR beta came from 5'RACE template switching with UMIs. TCRdb reprocessed the 5' RACE reads, with one entry per CDR3 protein and no DNA. The sample table includes over 150,000 distinct CDR3 sequences. In the case of this clonotype: Its target is unknown.

The sequenced material came from blood T cells: a sorted CD56 or NKG2C T cell subset, CD4+ or CD8+ T cells, or bulk PBMC T cells (not recorded which). The sequence came from a woman in her forties or fifties in good health.

The CDR3 here is CSAWLGQGTSAFYEQYF. The V call is TRBV29-1, the J call TRBJ2-7; TCRdb picks TRBD2, but there is no DNA to check that call. The CDR3 sequence is 17 residues long. CDR1 is SQVTM, CDR2 ANQGSEA, per germline.